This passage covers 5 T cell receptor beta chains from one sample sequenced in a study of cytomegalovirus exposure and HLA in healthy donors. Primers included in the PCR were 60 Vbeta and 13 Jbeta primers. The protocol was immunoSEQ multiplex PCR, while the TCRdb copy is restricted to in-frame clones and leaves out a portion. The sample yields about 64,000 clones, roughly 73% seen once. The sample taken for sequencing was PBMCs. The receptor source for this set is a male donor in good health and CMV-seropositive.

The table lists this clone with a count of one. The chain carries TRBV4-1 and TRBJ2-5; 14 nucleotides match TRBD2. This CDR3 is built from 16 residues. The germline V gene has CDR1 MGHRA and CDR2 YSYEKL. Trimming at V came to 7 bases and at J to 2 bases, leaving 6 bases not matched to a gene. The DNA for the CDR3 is TGCGCCAGCACTCTCGGACTAGCGGGGGGACAAGAGACCCAGTACTTC. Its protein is CASTLGLAGGQETQYF.

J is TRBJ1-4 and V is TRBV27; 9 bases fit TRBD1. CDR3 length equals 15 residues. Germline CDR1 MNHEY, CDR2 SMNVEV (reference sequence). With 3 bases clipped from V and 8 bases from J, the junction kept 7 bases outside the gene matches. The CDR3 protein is CASSFLGTGTEKLFF. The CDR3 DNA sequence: TGTGCCAGCAGTTTCCTAGGGACAGGGACCGAAAAACTGTTTTTT.

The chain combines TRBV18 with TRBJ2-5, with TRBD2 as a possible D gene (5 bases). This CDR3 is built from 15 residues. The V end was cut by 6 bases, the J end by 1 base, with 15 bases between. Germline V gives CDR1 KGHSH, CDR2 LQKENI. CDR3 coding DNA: TGTGCCAGCTCGCGGACTCTGGGCAGCCAAGAGACCCAGTACTTC. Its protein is CASSRTLGSQETQYF. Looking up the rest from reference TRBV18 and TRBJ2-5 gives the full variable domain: NAGVMQNPRHLVRRRGQEARLRCSPMKGHSHVYWYRQLPEEGLKFMVYLQKENIIDESGMPKERFSAEFPKEGPSILRIQQVVRGDSAAYFCASSRTLGSQETQYFGPGTRLLVL.

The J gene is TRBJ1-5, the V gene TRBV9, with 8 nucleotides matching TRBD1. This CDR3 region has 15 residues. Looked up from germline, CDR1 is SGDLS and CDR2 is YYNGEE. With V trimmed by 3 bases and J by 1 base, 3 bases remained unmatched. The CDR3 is CASSATGESNQPQHF. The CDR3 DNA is TGTGCCAGCAGCGCGACAGGGGAGAGCAATCAGCCCCAGCATTTT. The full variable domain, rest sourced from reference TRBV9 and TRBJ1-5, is DSGVTQTPKHLITATGQRVTLRCSPRSGDLSVYWYQQSLDQGLQFLIQYYNGEERAKGNILERFSAQQFPDLHSELNLSSLELGDSALYFCASSATGESNQPQHFGDGTRLSIL.

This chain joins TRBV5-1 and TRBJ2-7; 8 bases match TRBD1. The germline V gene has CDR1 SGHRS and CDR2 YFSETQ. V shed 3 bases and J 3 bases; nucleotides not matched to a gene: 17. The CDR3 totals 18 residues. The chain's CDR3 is CASSSMASLTGEFYEQYF. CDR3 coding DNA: TGCGCCAGCAGCTCGATGGCCAGTTTGACAGGGGAATTCTACGAGCAGTACTTC.